A selection of T cell receptor beta chains follows, all from one sample in a study of naive and memory T cell subsets. TCRdb processed the 5' RACE reads anew with MiXCR; each CDR3 protein has one entry. The table records about 62,000 distinct CDR3 sequences, 8% to 9% of them present only once. These receptors came from a female donor in good health. Both conserved end residues are part of each CDR3. A D gene is named only where the DNA matches it firmly. Size is stated for part of the rows, as once, few or many counts, or as a class when the clone is expanded.

TRBJ2-3 NA few TRBV6-5 TGTGCCAGCAGTTACGGAGCAGCTAGCACAGATACGCAGTATTTT CASSYGAASTDTQYF
TRBJ1-2 NA NA TRBV19 TGTGCCAGTAGTTTAGGATCTTTGGATGGCTACACCTTC CASSLGSLDGYTF
TRBJ1-5 NA NA TRBV20-1 TGCAGTGCTCTCCTAACAGGGCCCCGAAATCAGCCCCAGCATTTT CSALLTGPRNQPQHF
TRBJ2-7 TRBD1 NA TRBV2 TGTGCCAGCAGTGCAGGGGGCGCAGGTCACGAGCAGTACTTC CASSAGGAGHEQYF
TRBJ2-1 NA NA TRBV6-1 TGTGCCAGCATCACTGATGGGATCGGAGCTGAGCAGTTCTTC CASITDGIGAEQFF
TRBJ1-2 NA NA TRBV5-1 TGCGCCAGCAACCAGCGGGCAGGGTATGGCTACACCTTC CASNQRAGYGYTF
TRBJ2-3 TRBD1 many TRBV29-1 TGCAGCGTCCCGACAGGGACAGATACGCAGTATTTT CSVPTGTDTQYF
TRBJ2-7 TRBD1 many TRBV20-1 TGCAGTGCTAGGGTCGCCGGGACAGGAGCCTACGAGCAGTACTTC CSARVAGTGAYEQYF
TRBJ2-1 TRBD1 many TRBV20-1 TGCAGTGCCAACCGGGACAGAGCCTACAATGAGCAGTTCTTC CSANRDRAYNEQFF
TRBJ1-1 NA NA TRBV18 TGTGCCAGCTCACCTGCGAGGGGCAACACTGAAGCTTTCTTT CASSPARGNTEAFF
TRBJ1-2 NA many TRBV30 TGTGCCTGGAGTGTAGACCGAACGTCCTATGGCTACACCTTC CAWSVDRTSYGYTF
TRBJ2-3 NA NA TRBV2 TGTGCCAGCACTGCCTACACAGATACGCAGTATTTT CASTAYTDTQYF
TRBJ1-5 NA many TRBV21-1 TGTGCCAGCAGCACCCGGCGGGGGGGCTGCGGGATAAGCCAGCCCCAGCATTTT CASSTRRGGCGISQPQHF
TRBJ2-1 TRBD2 NA TRBV19 TGTGCCAGTAGTCTTACTAGCGGGAGGGCGAATGAGCAGTTCTTC CASSLTSGRANEQFF
TRBJ2-1 NA NA TRBV5-1 TGCGCCAGCAGCGAGCCCCCGACGAAAGAGCAGTTCTTC CASSEPPTKEQFF
TRBJ2-1 TRBD1 NA TRBV28 TGTGCCAGCAGTCTACCGGGACAGGGGGCAAATGAGCAGTTCTTC CASSLPGQGANEQFF
TRBJ2-3 NA few TRBV7-2 TGTGCCAGCAGCTTGGTAGCAGCAGATACGCAGTATTTT CASSLVAADTQYF
TRBJ1-1 TRBD1 NA TRBV5-1 TGCGCCAGCAGCCCCGACAGGGCCGGGAACACTGAAGCTTTCTTT CASSPDRAGNTEAFF
TRBJ1-6 NA many TRBV6-1 TGTGCCAGCAGTGAAGTTACGGATAATTCACCCCTCCACTTT CASSEVTDNSPLHF
TRBJ2-3 TRBD2 few TRBV14 TGTGCCAGCAGCCCCCCTGGCGGGGGTCGCTCAGATACGCAGTATTTT CASSPPGGGRSDTQYF
TRBJ2-1 TRBD2 few TRBV27 TGTGCCAGCAGTTTATCCGCGGGAGCAACCTACAATGAGCAGTTCTTC CASSLSAGATYNEQFF
TRBJ2-5 NA many TRBV18 TGTGCCAGCTCACCTGCCGGCGGTGGTAGGTCCCTCGAGACCCAGTACTTC CASSPAGGGRSLETQYF
TRBJ1-1 TRBD1 NA TRBV29-1 TGCAGCGCTAGGGGGCAGGCGAAGGCTGAAGCTTTCTTT CSARGQAKAEAFF
TRBJ2-1 NA NA TRBV5-1 TGCGCCAGCAGCTTTGGGGGAGGCAATGAGCAGTTCTTC CASSFGGGNEQFF
TRBJ1-5 TRBD1 NA TRBV20-1 TGCAGTGCTAGAGAGACAGGGGTGGGCAATCAGCCCCAGAATTTT CSARETGVGNQPQNF
TRBJ2-1 TRBD2 many TRBV28 TGTGCCAGCAGTTCCTTAGCGGGAGGGTACAATGAGCAGTTCTTC CASSSLAGGYNEQFF
TRBJ2-1 TRBD2 NA TRBV12-3/TRBV12-4 TGTGCCAGCAGTGCCCTGACTAGCGGGAGTTCAAATGAGCAGTTCTTC CASSALTSGSSNEQFF
TRBJ1-2 NA NA TRBV25-1 TGTGCCAGCAGTGAATTTCCGGTATATGGCTACACCTTC CASSEFPVYGYTF
TRBJ1-2 NA few TRBV6-2/TRBV6-3 TGTGCCAGCAGTTACTCGACACCTAACTATGGCTACACCTTC CASSYSTPNYGYTF
TRBJ1-1 NA many TRBV4-1 TGCGCCAGCAGCCGTGGACAGTATAACACTGAAGCTTTCTTT CASSRGQYNTEAFF
TRBJ2-2 NA many TRBV20-1 TGCAGTGCTAGAGCGTCAAGGACTCGCCTACGCGGGGAGCTGTTTTTT CSARASRTRLRGELFF
TRBJ2-7 NA many TRBV7-9 TGTGCCAGCAGCTACCAGCAGGGCCCTTACTACGAGCAGTACTTC CASSYQQGPYYEQYF
TRBJ2-1 NA NA TRBV6-1 TGTGCCAGCAGTTCTTGGACAGGGCCCGGGAGGGCCTATGGCAATGAGCAGTTCTTC CASSSWTGPGRAYGNEQFF
TRBJ2-2 NA few TRBV5-1 TGCGCCAGCAGGTCCGGGACTCTCGGTGGGGAGCTGTTTTTT CASRSGTLGGELFF
TRBJ1-1 NA many TRBV9 TGTGCCAGCAGTGGGGACATGAACACTGAAGCTTTCTTT CASSGDMNTEAFF
TRBJ2-5 NA many TRBV10-3 TGTGCCATCAGTGATCCGCAGGGGACCCAGTACTTC CAISDPQGTQYF
TRBJ1-1 NA few TRBV2 TGTGCCAGCAGTGACGGGCAGTACACTGAAGCTTTCTTT CASSDGQYTEAFF
TRBJ2-1 NA few TRBV4-1 TGCGCCAGCAGGGATCACAATGAGCAGTTCTTC CASRDHNEQFF
TRBJ1-1 NA many TRBV28 TGTGCCAGCAACCAATTGGTGGGGGGAACTGAAGCTTTCTTT CASNQLVGGTEAFF
TRBJ2-3 NA many TRBV28 TGTGCCAGCAGGAGAACCTTTTTGGCCGCTAGCACAGATACGCAGTATTTT CASRRTFLAASTDTQYF
TRBJ1-1 NA many TRBV15 TGTGCCACCAGCCCCCGGACAGAGATGGTAGCTTTCTTT CATSPRTEMVAFF
TRBJ1-5 NA NA TRBV30 TGTGCCTGGAGTGTAGCAGGCAGTCAGCCCCAGCATTTT CAWSVAGSQPQHF